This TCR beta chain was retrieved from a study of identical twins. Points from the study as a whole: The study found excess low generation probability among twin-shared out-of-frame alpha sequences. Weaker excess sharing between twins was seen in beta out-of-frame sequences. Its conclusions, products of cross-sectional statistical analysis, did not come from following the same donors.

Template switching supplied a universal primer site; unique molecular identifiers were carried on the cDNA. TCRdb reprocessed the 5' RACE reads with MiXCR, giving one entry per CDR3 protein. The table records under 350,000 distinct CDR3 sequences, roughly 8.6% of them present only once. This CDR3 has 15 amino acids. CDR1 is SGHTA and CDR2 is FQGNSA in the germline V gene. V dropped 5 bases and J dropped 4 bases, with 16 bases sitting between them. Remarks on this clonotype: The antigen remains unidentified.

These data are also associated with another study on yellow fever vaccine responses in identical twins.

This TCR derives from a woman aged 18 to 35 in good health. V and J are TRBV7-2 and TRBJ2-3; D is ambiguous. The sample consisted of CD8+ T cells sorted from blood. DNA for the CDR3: TGTGCCAGCAGCCACCGAATTTGGGGTTCAGATACGCAGTATTTT. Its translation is CASSHRIWGSDTQYF.